The 11 T cell receptor beta chains below come from one sample, sequenced in a study of low-dose radiotherapy and immunotherapy resistance in tumors. Both TCRalpha and TCRbeta chains were reverse transcribed with V-gene-specific primers. Both a constant-region primer and a V-primer adapter served to amplify TCRs across 15 to 25 PCR cycles. TCRdb reanalysed the reads using MiXCR and keeps one entry per CDR3 protein. The sample lists 55,000 to 65,000 distinct CDR3 sequences, around a quarter occurring once. Time point meaning: before trial treatment. Sequenced material: PBMCs, taken before treatment. The source of these receptors is a male donor with rectosigmoid adenocarcinoma.

This clonotype was recorded many times. This rearrangement joins TRBV20-1 to TRBJ2-3; D unresolved. The CDR3 runs 10 residues. V lost 4 bases, J lost 6 bases, and 5 bases lay in between. Germline CDR1 reads DFQATT; CDR2 reads SNEGSKA (reference sequence). For the CDR3, the DNA is TGCAGTGCTATTTTGGATACGCAGTATTTT. As protein: CSAILDTQYF.

This clonotype was found many times. The rearrangement joins TRBV7-2 to TRBJ2-3; either TRBD1 or TRBD2 may fit D (5 bases each). With 6 bases removed from V and 6 bases from J, the gap between germline ends came to 16 bases. The CDR3 spans 14 residues. The germline V gene has CDR1 SGHTA and CDR2 FQGNSA. CDR3 nucleotide sequence: TGTGCCAGCAGTCCGGGACCAAGCAGCGATACGCAGTATTTT. It yields the protein CASSPGPSSDTQYF.

This clonotype came up many times. The chain has TRBV4-1 and TRBJ2-1; D may be TRBD1 (5 bases). Trimming left V 1 base short and J 10 bases short, with 5 bases between. CDR1 and CDR2 from the germline V gene are MGHRA and YSYEKL. The CDR3 has 11 residues. The CDR3 DNA sequence: TGCGCCAGCAGCCAAGGGACAGAGCAGTTCTTC. Translation: CASSQGTEQFF.

Many counts were recorded for this clonotype. The chain recombines TRBV6-5 with TRBJ2-2; 7 bases agree with TRBD1. The CDR3 length is 15 residues. The junction had 7 bases not matched to a gene; V was cut back by 5 bases and J by 4 bases. Looked up from germline, CDR1 is MNHEY and CDR2 is SVGAGI. The CDR3 DNA is TGTGCCAGCAGTCGCCAAGGGACAGCCACCGGGGAGCTGTTTTTT. The encoded protein is CASSRQGTATGELFF.

In its sample, this clonotype was seen many times. The chain recombines TRBV10-1 with TRBJ2-7; the D gene is possibly TRBD2 (6 bases). V dropped 6 bases and J dropped 3 bases, with 18 bases sitting between them. CDR3 length equals 15 residues. CDR1 WNHNN and CDR2 SYGVQD come from the germline V gene (reference sequence). CDR3: CASRAGLPWYYEQYF. Written as DNA, the CDR3 is TGCGCCAGCAGGGCGGGACTCCCGTGGTACTACGAGCAGTACTTC.

This sequence joins TRBV6-2 or TRBV6-3 and TRBJ2-2; D gene ambiguous. V lost 6 bases and J 4 bases, leaving 15 bases between the germline ends. This CDR3 region has 15 residues. The germline V gene has CDR1 MNHEY and CDR2 SVGEGT. The CDR3 coding sequence is TGTGCCAGCAGCCGGACCAACCCAGCCACCGGGGAGCTGTTTTTT. Its translation is CASSRTNPATGELFF.

This clonotype was detected many times. This chain uses TRBV5-1 with TRBJ2-3; TRBD2 is a possible D gene (7 bases). CDR1 is SGHRS and CDR2 is YFSETQ in the germline V gene. This CDR3 spans 14 amino acids. Trimming cost V 3 bases and J 4 bases, with 12 bases left between them. The DNA of the CDR3 is TGCGCCAGCAGCTGGGGAGGGGGGTCAGATACGCAGTATTTT. It specifies CASSWGGGSDTQYF.

This clonotype occurred many times. The chain has TRBV7-2 and TRBJ2-5; D is ambiguous. The V gene lost 5 bases and the J gene lost 7 bases, with 8 bases spanning the gap. The CDR3 sequence is 11 residues long. Per the germline V gene, CDR1 is SGHTA and CDR2 is FQGNSA. The CDR3 here is CASSPPGTQYF. The CDR3 DNA is TGTGCCAGCAGCCCCCCAGGGACCCAGTACTTC.

This clonotype was observed at least ten times. V gene TRBV11-3 combines with J gene TRBJ2-3, with 7 bases fitting TRBD2. V shed 2 bases and J 6 bases; nucleotides not matched to a gene: 8. CDR1 SGHNT and CDR2 YENEEA come from the germline V gene. The CDR3 is 15 residues long. The CDR3 spells CASSLPYNGGDTQYF. In nucleotides, the CDR3 is TGTGCCAGCAGCTTACCTTATAACGGGGGGGATACGCAGTATTTT.

This clonotype was observed at least ten times. The V call is TRBV2, the J call TRBJ2-4; TRBD2 might be the D (5 bases). Per the germline V gene, CDR1 is SNHLY and CDR2 is FYNNEI. V gave up 4 bases and J gave up 0 bases, with 10 bases separating them. This CDR3 comprises 15 residues. CDR3 sequence (DNA): TGTGCCAGCAGTGCCGACTATCTAGCCAAAAACATTCAGTACTTC. Residues: CASSADYLAKNIQYF.

This clonotype was found a few times. The V and J genes are TRBV7-2 and TRBJ2-7; TRBD1 might be the D (6 bases). Between the trimmed V and J ends, which lost 2 bases and 4 bases, there was a span of 21 bases. The CDR3 is made up of 17 amino acids. From germline, CDR1 is SGHTA and CDR2 FQGNSA. As DNA, the CDR3 is TGTGCCAGCAGCTTATTACCTGTGGGGGCAGTGGGATACGAGCAGTACTTC. Translated: CASSLLPVGAVGYEQYF.